This T cell receptor (beta chain) was identified during a study of T cell responses to AZD1222 COVID-19 vaccine. Study-level background: Second-dose intervals near 4 or 12 weeks were combined.

CDR1 is LGHDT, CDR2 YNNKEL, per germline (reference sequence). This CDR3 contains 14 residues. Trimming took 3 bases from V and 6 from J; bases not matched to a gene: 5. Findings and limits, study-wide: Researchers report vaccine-associated CD4 TCRs spanning spike, with dominance at 160-218 and 743-854.

As regards this clone: Its antigen remains unknown.

Only in-frame clones appear in the TCRdb table, and some are missing; sequencing was by immunoSEQ multiplex PCR. The table includes 240,000 or so clones, approximately 93% detected once. The input for sequencing was peripheral blood, taken on day 0 of AZD1222 vaccination. The origin of this receptor is an adult in good health. The V gene is TRBV3-1 (or the pseudogene TRBV3-2), the J gene TRBJ2-1; TRBD2 aligns across 7 bases. CDR3 coding DNA: TGTGCCAGCAGCCACCCGGGGGAGGGCAATGAGCAGTTCTTC. As protein: CASSHPGEGNEQFF.